The next 9 T cell receptor beta chains were all read from a single sample in a study of CD8 T cells in ankylosing spondylitis. TCRdb reprocessed the 5' RACE reads with MiXCR, giving one entry per CDR3 protein. The sample consists of about 360,000 distinct CDR3 sequences, 20% to 25% of them appearing once. The material sequenced was blood, either unsorted or a sorted T cell fraction (not recorded which). These receptors originate from a male donor with ankylosing spondylitis or in good health (not recorded which).

This clonotype was found a few times. The chain uses TRBV12-3 or TRBV12-4 and TRBJ2-1; D gene unclear. Trimming shortened V by 2 bases and J by 0 bases, and 11 bases separated the two germline ends. The CDR3 is 16 residues long. The CDR3 DNA reads as TGTGCCAGCAGTTTATGGGTCGCTAGCTCCTACAATGAGCAGTTCTTC. Translating it yields CASSLWVASSYNEQFF.

This clonotype was recorded a few times. The rearrangement uses TRBV27 and TRBJ1-1; TRBD1 is a possible D gene (5 bases). CDR1 and CDR2 (germline): MNHEY, SMNVEV (reference sequence). Trimming removed 5 bases from V and 7 bases from J, with 11 bases in between. The CDR3 has 12 residues. The DNA of the CDR3 is TGTGCCAGCAGTCCCTCGGGACTTGAAGCTTTCTTT. It is translated as CASSPSGLEAFF.

The rearrangement links TRBV29-1 to TRBJ2-1, with D perhaps TRBD2 (5 bases). CDR3 length equals 13 residues. V gave up 4 bases and J gave up 2 bases, with 9 bases separating them. Germline V gives CDR1 SQVTM, CDR2 ANQGSEA. The CDR3 bases are TGCAGCGTTGTGAGGGCGACCTACAATGAGCAGTTCTTC. It encodes CSVVRATYNEQFF.

J is TRBJ2-7 and V is TRBV12-3 or TRBV12-4; no firm D call. The V gene lost 5 bases and the J gene lost 2 bases, with 13 bases spanning the gap. CDR3 length: 14 amino acids. The DNA of the CDR3 is TGTGCCAGCAGTAGAGGACGGACGACCTACGAGCAGTACTTC. Translated: CASSRGRTTYEQYF.

CDR3 residues: CASSLFPVSYNEQFF. CDR3 DNA sequence: TGTGCCAGCAGCTTGTTTCCGGTCTCCTACAATGAGCAGTTCTTC. The chain couples TRBV13 to TRBJ2-1, with no clear D. Looked up from germline, CDR1 is PRHDT and CDR2 is FYEKMQ (reference sequence). Trimming left V 3 bases short and J 0 bases short, with 9 bases between. The CDR3 contains 15 residues.

J is TRBJ2-3 and V is TRBV9; no clear D gene. Germline CDR1 reads SGDLS; CDR2 reads YYNGEE. The CDR3 length is 15 residues. Trimming shortened V by 0 bases and J by 3 bases, and 11 bases separated the two germline ends. The CDR3 DNA sequence: TGTGCCAGCAGCGTAGGATCCATGTCTACAGATACGCAGTATTTT. Translated, it gives CASSVGSMSTDTQYF.

This clonotype was detected a few times. The rearrangement uses TRBV20-1 and TRBJ2-7, with 8 bases matching TRBD1. Trimming at V came to 6 bases and at J to 3 bases, leaving 7 bases not matched to a gene. The CDR3 is 13 amino acids. Germline values: CDR1 DFQATT, CDR2 SNEGSKA (reference sequence). The CDR3 DNA reads TGCAGTGCCCTGACAGGGGCCCGCTACGAGCAGTACTTC. This gives the protein CSALTGARYEQYF.

V usage is TRBV3-1 and J usage is TRBJ2-3, with TRBD2 identical over 8 bases. V shed 4 bases and J 4 bases; nucleotides not matched to a gene: 7. Germline assignment: CDR1 LGHDT and CDR2 YNNKEL (reference sequence). The CDR3 extends over 15 amino acids. CDR3 nucleotide sequence: TGTGCCAGCAGCCCGGGACTAGGCTTTTCAGATACGCAGTATTTT. It encodes CASSPGLGFSDTQYF.

This clonotype was seen more than once but under ten times. The rearrangement joins TRBV3-1 to TRBJ2-7, with D possibly matching TRBD2 (6 bases). This CDR3 has 15 residues. V was clipped by 0 bases and J by 3 bases, with 12 bases between them. The germline gives CDR1 LGHDT, CDR2 YNNKEL (reference sequence). Written as DNA, the CDR3 is TGTGCCAGCAGCCAAGATTGGACGGGAGACTACGAGCAGTACTTC. Its protein product is CASSQDWTGDYEQYF.